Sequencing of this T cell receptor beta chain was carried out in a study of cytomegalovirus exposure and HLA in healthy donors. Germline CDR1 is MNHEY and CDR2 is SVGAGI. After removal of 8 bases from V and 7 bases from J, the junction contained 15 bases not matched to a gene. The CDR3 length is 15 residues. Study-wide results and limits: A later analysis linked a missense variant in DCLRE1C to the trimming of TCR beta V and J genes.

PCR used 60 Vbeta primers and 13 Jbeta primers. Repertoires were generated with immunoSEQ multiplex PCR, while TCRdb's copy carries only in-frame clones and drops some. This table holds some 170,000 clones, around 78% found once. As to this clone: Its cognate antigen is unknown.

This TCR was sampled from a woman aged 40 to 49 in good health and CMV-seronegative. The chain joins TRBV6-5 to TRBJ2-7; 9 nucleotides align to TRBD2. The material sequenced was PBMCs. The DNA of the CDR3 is TGTGCCAGCGGAACCCCGGGACTAGCTCTAAAGGAGCAGTACTTC. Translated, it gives CASGTPGLALKEQYF.